The 7 T cell receptor beta chains below all came from one sample that was sequenced in a study of siplizumab effects on memory and regulatory T cells. The data were produced by immunoSEQ multiplex PCR, yet TCRdb's version contains in-frame clones alone and is incomplete. The sample holds about 100,000 clones, 80% to 95% seen once. Material for sequencing was non-Treg CD4+ T cells sorted from blood. All receptors come from a human donor in good health.

The rearrangement links TRBV29-1 to TRBJ2-7; D gene uncertain. Germline V gives CDR1 SQVTM, CDR2 ANQGSEA. This CDR3 is built from 11 residues. Trimming left V 4 bases short and J 5 bases short, with 9 bases between. The DNA of the CDR3 is TGCAGCGTTGTCGGTCTCCACGAGCAGTACTTC. Its protein is CSVVGLHEQYF.

The J gene is TRBJ2-2, the V gene TRBV12-5; a weak D match, TRBD2 (6 bases). V was clipped by 1 base and J by 6 bases, with 12 bases between them. Germline V gene data show CDR1 as LGHNT and CDR2 as FRNRAP. The CDR3 covers 15 residues. Here the CDR3 DNA reads TGTGCTAGTGGTTTGGACAGGACTAATCCCGGGGAGCTGTTTTTT. Amino acids: CASGLDRTNPGELFF.

This chain connects TRBV6-5 to TRBJ2-1; unclear D gene. This CDR3 spans 13 amino acids. The germline V gene encodes CDR1 MNHEY and CDR2 SVGAGI. V dropped 2 bases and J dropped 12 bases, with 14 bases sitting between them. The CDR3 DNA reads TGTGCCAGCAGTTACCCCGGCACCCAGTGGCAGTTCTTC. Its translation is CASSYPGTQWQFF.

The chain carries TRBV19 and TRBJ2-5, with D unresolved. CDR1 is LNHDA and CDR2 is SQIVND in the germline V gene (reference sequence). The CDR3 runs 13 residues. Trimming stripped 3 bases from V and 2 bases from J, with 7 bases between. In DNA form, the CDR3 reads TGTGCCAGTAGTATGGGTCTACAAGAGACCCAGTACTTC. The encoded protein is CASSMGLQETQYF.

V is TRBV7-2 and J is TRBJ2-1; unclear D gene. V lost 5 bases to trimming and J lost 4 bases, with 12 bases between them. The CDR3 runs 14 residues. The germline CDR1 and CDR2 sequences are SGHTA and FQGNSA. In DNA form, the CDR3 reads TGTGCCAGCAGCCAGCCCGGGCCTTACAATGAGCAGTTCTTC. Protein sequence: CASSQPGPYNEQFF.

The chain links TRBV2 to TRBJ1-4, with 9 bases lining up with TRBD1. Losses at the gene ends were 3 bases for V and 5 bases for J; bases not matched to a gene: 4. This CDR3 contains 15 residues. The germline V gene encodes CDR1 SNHLY and CDR2 FYNNEI. The CDR3 DNA is TGTGCCAGCAGTGAGGACAGGGGCTCGAATGAAAAACTGTTTTTT. Its protein product is CASSEDRGSNEKLFF.

The rearrangement joins TRBV7-8 to TRBJ2-7; D tentatively fits TRBD1 or TRBD2 (5 bases each). The germline V and J ends were trimmed by 1 base and 3 bases, with 13 bases remaining between them. CDR3 length: 15 residues. The germline gives CDR1 SGHVS, CDR2 FQNEAQ. The CDR3 bases are TGTGCCAGCAGCTTAGTCCCCGGGGCCGGCTACGAGCAGTACTTC. It codes for CASSLVPGAGYEQYF.